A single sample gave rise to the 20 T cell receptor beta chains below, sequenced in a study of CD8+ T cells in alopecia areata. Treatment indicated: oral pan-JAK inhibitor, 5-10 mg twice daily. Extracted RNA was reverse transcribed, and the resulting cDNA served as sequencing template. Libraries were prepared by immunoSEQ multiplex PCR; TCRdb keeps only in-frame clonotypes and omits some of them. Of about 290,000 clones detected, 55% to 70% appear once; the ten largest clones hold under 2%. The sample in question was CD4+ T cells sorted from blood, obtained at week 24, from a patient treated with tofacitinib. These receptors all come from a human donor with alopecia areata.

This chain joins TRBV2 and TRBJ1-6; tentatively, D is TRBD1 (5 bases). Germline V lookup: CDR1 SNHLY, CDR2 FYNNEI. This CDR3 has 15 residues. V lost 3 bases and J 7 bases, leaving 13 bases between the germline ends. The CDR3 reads CASSDPGEFNSPLHF. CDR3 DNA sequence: TGTGCCAGCAGTGACCCGGGGGAATTCAATTCACCCCTCCACTTT.

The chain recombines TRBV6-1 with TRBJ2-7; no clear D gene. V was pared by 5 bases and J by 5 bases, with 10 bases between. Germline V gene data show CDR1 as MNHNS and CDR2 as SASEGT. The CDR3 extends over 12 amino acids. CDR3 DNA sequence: TGTGCCAGCAGTCTCCTGGGGAACGAGCAGTACTTC. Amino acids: CASSLLGNEQYF.

The CDR3 DNA reads as TGCGCCAGCAGCCAAGCGGCGAGCTCCTACAATGAGCAGTTCTTC. Protein sequence: CASSQAASSYNEQFF. The rearrangement uses TRBV4-1 and TRBJ2-1; D call uncertain. The V end was cut by 1 base, the J end by 0 bases, with 7 bases between. The CDR3 covers 15 residues. Germline CDR1 MGHRA, CDR2 YSYEKL.

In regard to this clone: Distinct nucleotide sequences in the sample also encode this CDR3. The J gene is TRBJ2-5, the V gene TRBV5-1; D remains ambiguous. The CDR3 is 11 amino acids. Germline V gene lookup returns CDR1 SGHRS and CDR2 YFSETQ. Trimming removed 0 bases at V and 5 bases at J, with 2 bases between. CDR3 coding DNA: TGCGCCAGCAGCTTGGCCGAGACCCAGTACTTC. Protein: CASSLAETQYF.

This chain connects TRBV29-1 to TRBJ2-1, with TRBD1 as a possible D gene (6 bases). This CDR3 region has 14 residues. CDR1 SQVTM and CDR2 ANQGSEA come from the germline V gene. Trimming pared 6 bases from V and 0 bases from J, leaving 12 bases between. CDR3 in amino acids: CSVNGQSSYNEQFF. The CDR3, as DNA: TGCAGCGTGAATGGACAGAGCTCCTACAATGAGCAGTTCTTC.

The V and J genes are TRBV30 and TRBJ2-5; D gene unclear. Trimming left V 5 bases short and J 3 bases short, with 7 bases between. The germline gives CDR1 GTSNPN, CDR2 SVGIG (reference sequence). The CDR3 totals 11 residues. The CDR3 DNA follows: TGTGCCTGGCTTCGGGAAGAGACCCAGTACTTC. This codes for CAWLREETQYF. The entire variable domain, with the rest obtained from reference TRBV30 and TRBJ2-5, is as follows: SQTIHQWPATLVQPVGSPLSLECTVEGTSNPNLYWYRQAAGRGLQLLFYSVGIGQISSEVPQNLSASRPQDRQFILSSKKLLLSDSGFYLCAWLREETQYFGPGTRLLVL.

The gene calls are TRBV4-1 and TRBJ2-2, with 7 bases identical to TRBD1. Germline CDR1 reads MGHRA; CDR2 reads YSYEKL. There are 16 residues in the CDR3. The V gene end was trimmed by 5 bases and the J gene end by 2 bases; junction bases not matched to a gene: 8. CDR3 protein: CASSIQGIRNTGELFF. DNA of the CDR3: TGCGCCAGCAGCATACAGGGGATTAGAAACACCGGGGAGCTGTTTTTT.

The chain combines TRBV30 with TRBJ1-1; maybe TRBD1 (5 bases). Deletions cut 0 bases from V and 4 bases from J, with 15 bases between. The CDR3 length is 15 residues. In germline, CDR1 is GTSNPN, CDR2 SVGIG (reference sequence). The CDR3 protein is CAWSVTGIGTTEAFF. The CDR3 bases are TGTGCCTGGAGTGTAACGGGGATAGGGACCACTGAAGCTTTCTTT.

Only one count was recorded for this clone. The DNA of the CDR3 is TGCAGCGTTTTCGTGACTAGCGCAAACTACGAGCAGTACTTC. It specifies CSVFVTSANYEQYF. The chain is built from TRBV29-1 and TRBJ2-7; the match to TRBD2 covers 8 bases. The germline V gene encodes CDR1 SQVTM and CDR2 ANQGSEA. This CDR3 region has 14 residues. Losses at the gene ends were 5 bases for V and 3 bases for J; bases not matched to a gene: 9.

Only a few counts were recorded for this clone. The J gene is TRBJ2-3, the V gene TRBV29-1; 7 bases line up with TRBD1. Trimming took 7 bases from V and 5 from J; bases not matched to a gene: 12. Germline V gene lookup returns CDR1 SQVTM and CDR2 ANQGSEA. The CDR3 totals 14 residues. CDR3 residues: CSAAGGAARDTQYF. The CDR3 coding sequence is TGCAGCGCTGCAGGGGGTGCCGCACGAGATACGCAGTATTTT.

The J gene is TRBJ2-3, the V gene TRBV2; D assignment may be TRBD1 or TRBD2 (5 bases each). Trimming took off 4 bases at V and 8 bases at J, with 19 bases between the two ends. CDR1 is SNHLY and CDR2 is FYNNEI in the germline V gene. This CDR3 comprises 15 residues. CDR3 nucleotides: TGTGCCAGCAGTGGGGACCGCGGGCGGGCGGTTACGCAGTATTTT. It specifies CASSGDRGRAVTQYF. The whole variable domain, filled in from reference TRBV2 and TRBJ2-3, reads EPEVTQTPSHQVTQMGQEVILRCVPISNHLYFYWYRQILGQKVEFLVSFYNNEISEKSEIFDDQFSVERPDGSNFTLKIRSTKLEDSAMYFCASSGDRGRAVTQYFGPGTRLTVL.

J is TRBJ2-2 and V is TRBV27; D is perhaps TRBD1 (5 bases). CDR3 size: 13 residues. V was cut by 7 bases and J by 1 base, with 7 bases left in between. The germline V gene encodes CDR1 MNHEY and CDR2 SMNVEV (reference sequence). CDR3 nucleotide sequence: TGTGCCAGCATGACAGTGAACACCGGGGAGCTGTTTTTT. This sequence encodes CASMTVNTGELFF.

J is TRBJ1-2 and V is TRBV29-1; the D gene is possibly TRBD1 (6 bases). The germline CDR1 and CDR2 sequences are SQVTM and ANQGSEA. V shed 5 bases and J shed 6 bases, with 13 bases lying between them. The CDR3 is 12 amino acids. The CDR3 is CSVWGARDGYTF. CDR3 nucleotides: TGCAGCGTTTGGGGGGCCCGCGATGGCTACACCTTC.

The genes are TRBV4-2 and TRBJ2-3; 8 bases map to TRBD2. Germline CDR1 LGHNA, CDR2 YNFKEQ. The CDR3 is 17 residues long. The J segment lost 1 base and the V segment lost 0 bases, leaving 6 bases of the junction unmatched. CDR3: CASSQDWRGVRTDTQYF. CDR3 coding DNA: TGTGCCAGCAGCCAAGATTGGCGGGGGGTACGCACAGATACGCAGTATTTT.

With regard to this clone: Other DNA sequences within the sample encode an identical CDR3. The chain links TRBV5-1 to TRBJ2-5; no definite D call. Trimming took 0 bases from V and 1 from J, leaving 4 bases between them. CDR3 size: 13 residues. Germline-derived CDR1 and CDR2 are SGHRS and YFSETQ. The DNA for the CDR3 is TGCGCCAGCAGCTTGGGATTCCAAGAGACCCAGTACTTC. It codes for CASSLGFQETQYF.

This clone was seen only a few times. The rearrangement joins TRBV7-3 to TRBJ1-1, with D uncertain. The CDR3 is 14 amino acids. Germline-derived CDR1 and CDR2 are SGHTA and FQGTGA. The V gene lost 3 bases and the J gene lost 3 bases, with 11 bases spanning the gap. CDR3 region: CASSLSNVDTEAFF. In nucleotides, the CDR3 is TGTGCCAGCAGCTTGAGTAATGTGGACACTGAAGCTTTCTTT.

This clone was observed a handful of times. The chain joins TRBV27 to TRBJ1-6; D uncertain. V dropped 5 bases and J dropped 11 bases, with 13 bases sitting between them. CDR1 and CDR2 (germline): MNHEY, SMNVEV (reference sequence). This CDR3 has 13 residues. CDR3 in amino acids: CASSDNRGTPLHF. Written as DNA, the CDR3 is TGTGCCAGCAGTGACAACCGGGGTACACCCCTCCACTTT.

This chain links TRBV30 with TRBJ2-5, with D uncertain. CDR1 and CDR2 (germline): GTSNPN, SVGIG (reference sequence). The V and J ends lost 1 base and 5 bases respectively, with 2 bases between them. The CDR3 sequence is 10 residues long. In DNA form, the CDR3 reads TGTGCCTGGAGTGGGGAGACCCAGTACTTC. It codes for CAWSGETQYF.

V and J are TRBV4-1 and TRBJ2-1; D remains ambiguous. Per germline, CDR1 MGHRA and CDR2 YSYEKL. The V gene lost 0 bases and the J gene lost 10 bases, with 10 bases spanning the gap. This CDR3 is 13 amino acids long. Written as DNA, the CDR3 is TGCGCCAGCAGCCAAGATCTACGCCGAGAGCAGTTCTTC. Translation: CASSQDLRREQFF.

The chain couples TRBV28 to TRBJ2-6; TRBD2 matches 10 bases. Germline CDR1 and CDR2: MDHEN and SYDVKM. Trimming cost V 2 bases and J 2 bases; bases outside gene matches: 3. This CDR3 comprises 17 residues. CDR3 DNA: TGTGCCAGCAGTTTAGGTAGCGGGGGGCCTGGGGCCAACGTCCTGACTTTC. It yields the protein CASSLGSGGPGANVLTF.